The rows below give T cell receptor beta chains drawn from one sample of a study of T cells of healthy individuals. TCRdb re-derived calls from the 5' RACE reads in MiXCR, one entry per CDR3 protein. The sample has 85,000 to 100,000 distinct CDR3 sequences, around 17% seen once. The receptor set was obtained from a human donor in good health. The CDR3 runs from the conserved cysteine through the conserved F or W. The D gene is left open where the match is weak. A clone size is listed for some rows: how often the clone was seen (once, few, many), or a class if it is expanded.

D gene,clone size,J gene,V gene,CDR3 protein,CDR3 DNA
.,many,TRBJ1-4,TRBV7-9,CASSPGGGRATNEKLFF,TGTGCCAGCAGCCCTGGGGGGGGTCGAGCAACTAATGAAAAACTGTTTTTT
TRBD2,many,TRBJ2-7,TRBV5-6,CASSFGGERISYEQYF,TGTGCCAGCAGCTTTGGGGGGGAGCGGATCTCCTACGAGCAGTACTTC
.,few,TRBJ2-1,TRBV7-9,CASSFRVVEDNEQFF,TGTGCCAGCAGCTTCCGGGTAGTGGAGGACAATGAGCAGTTCTTC
.,once,TRBJ2-1,TRBV6-2/TRBV6-3,CASSYSAPQGIYNEQFF,TGTGCCAGCAGTTACTCGGCTCCTCAGGGAATCTACAATGAGCAGTTCTTC
.,few,TRBJ1-2,TRBV5-1,CASSSTPGAPAYGYTF,TGCGCCAGCAGCTCTACACCAGGGGCGCCAGCCTATGGCTACACCTTC
TRBD2,few,TRBJ2-1,TRBV2,CARQAGDSYNEQFF,TGTGCCAGACAAGCGGGAGACTCCTACAATGAGCAGTTCTTC
TRBD1,many,TRBJ2-3,TRBV29-1,CSVAGTESTDTQYF,TGCAGCGTTGCCGGGACAGAGAGCACAGATACGCAGTATTTT
TRBD1,many,TRBJ2-1,TRBV6-5,CASSWFEGAAYNEQFF,TGTGCCAGCAGTTGGTTCGAGGGGGCCGCTTACAATGAGCAGTTCTTC
TRBD1,many,TRBJ1-6,TRBV4-3,CASSQERQGDSPLHF,TGCGCCAGCAGCCAAGAGAGGCAGGGGGATTCACCCCTCCACTTT
.,.,TRBJ2-1,TRBV5-1,CASSSPHRGNEQFF,TGCGCCAGCAGCTCCCCCCACCGGGGGAATGAGCAGTTCTTC
.,many,TRBJ1-6,TRBV20-1,CSATGASPLHF,TGCAGTGCCACCGGGGCTTCACCCCTCCACTTT
TRBD1,.,TRBJ1-2,TRBV28,CASSSPGTGDGYTF,TGTGCCAGCAGTTCCCCCGGGACAGGGGATGGCTACACCTTC
TRBD1,few,TRBJ1-5,TRBV24-1,CATSAGTGQLWKPQHF,TGTGCCACCAGTGCCGGAACGGGACAGCTTTGGAAGCCCCAGCATTTT
.,many,TRBJ2-7,TRBV29-1,CSVESDTDYEQYF,TGCAGCGTTGAATCCGACACCGACTACGAGCAGTACTTC
.,few,TRBJ2-7,TRBV7-9,CASSLVVSYEQYF,TGTGCCAGCAGCTTAGTTGTGTCCTACGAGCAGTACTTC
.,few,TRBJ1-4,TRBV7-2,CASSVATGIGEKLFF,TGTGCCAGCAGCGTTGCTACAGGGATAGGCGAAAAACTGTTTTTT
.,.,TRBJ2-7,TRBV28,CASTPPVRDRSYEQYF,TGTGCCAGCACCCCCCCTGTGCGGGACAGATCCTACGAGCAGTACTTC
TRBD1,many,TRBJ1-4,TRBV6-1,CASSEALPGQATNEKLFF,TGTGCCAGCAGTGAAGCTCTCCCGGGACAGGCAACTAATGAAAAACTGTTTTTT
.,.,TRBJ2-3,TRBV9,CASSVSGRRPQYF,TGTGCCAGCAGCGTATCAGGGCGAAGGCCGCAGTATTTT
TRBD1,.,TRBJ2-2,TRBV4-3,CASSRTGVGTGELFF,TGCGCCAGCAGTCGGACAGGGGTTGGCACCGGGGAGCTGTTTTTT
TRBD1,.,TRBJ1-5,TRBV6-2/TRBV6-3,CASSYAFGTGVQPQHF,TGTGCCAGCAGTTACGCCTTTGGGACAGGGGTCCAGCCCCAGCATTTT
.,few,TRBJ2-5,TRBV3-1,CASSHWQQETQYF,TGTGCCAGCAGCCATTGGCAACAGGAGACCCAGTACTTC
.,few,TRBJ1-4,TRBV20-1,CSATVGGNLFF,TGCAGTGCTACCGTTGGGGGCAATCTGTTTTTT
.,.,TRBJ1-1,TRBV20-1,CSARDGGTEAFF,TGCAGTGCTAGAGATGGGGGTACTGAAGCTTTCTTT
.,few,TRBJ2-1,TRBV6-2/TRBV6-3,CASRPLAGTAYNEQFF,TGTGCCAGCAGGCCATTAGCCGGGACTGCCTACAATGAGCAGTTCTTC
.,few,TRBJ2-7,TRBV6-6,CASRGGGYEQYF,TGTGCCAGCAGGGGTGGCGGGTACGAGCAGTACTTC
TRBD1,medium-sized,TRBJ2-1,TRBV19,CASNLGTGSYNEQFF,TGTGCCAGTAATCTCGGGACAGGATCCTACAATGAGCAGTTCTTC
TRBD1,.,TRBJ1-5,TRBV4-1,CASSHPGQGGNQPQHF,TGCGCCAGCAGCCATCCTGGACAGGGTGGGAATCAGCCCCAGCATTTT
.,few,TRBJ2-5,TRBV14,CASSQLKGPGKETQYF,TGTGCCAGCAGCCAGCTTAAAGGACCAGGAAAAGAGACCCAGTACTTC
.,few,TRBJ1-5,TRBV6-2/TRBV6-3,CASSYGGQPQHF,TGTGCCAGCAGTTACGGGGGTCAGCCCCAGCATTTT
TRBD1,.,TRBJ2-7,TRBV7-8,CASSFWLRTGVAYEQYF,TGTGCCAGCAGCTTCTGGCTCAGAACAGGGGTAGCCTACGAGCAGTACTTC
TRBD2,few,TRBJ2-5,TRBV29-1,CSVVTGGKSETQYF,TGCAGCGTTGTAACGGGAGGGAAGTCGGAGACCCAGTACTTC
.,many,TRBJ2-5,TRBV13,CASSVYTSQETQYF,TGTGCCAGCAGCGTATACACAAGCCAAGAGACCCAGTACTTC
.,.,TRBJ1-5,TRBV6-6,CASSYHAPDGGNQPQHF,TGTGCCAGCAGTTACCACGCCCCGGACGGGGGCAATCAGCCCCAGCATTTT
TRBD2,.,TRBJ2-5,TRBV28,CASMGAAGGGETQYF,TGTGCCAGCATGGGTGCAGCGGGAGGGGGAGAGACCCAGTACTTC
TRBD2,.,TRBJ2-3,TRBV4-2,CASSPRSAGGSFSQIGTDTQYF,TGTGCCAGCAGCCCAAGGTCAGCGGGAGGGTCGTTTTCGCAGATAGGCACAGATACGCAGTATTTT
.,few,TRBJ2-1,TRBV20-1,CSARDRRQPNEQFF,TGCAGTGCTAGAGATCGGCGTCAGCCCAATGAGCAGTTCTTC
.,many,TRBJ2-1,TRBV5-5,CASSSELNSYNEQFF,TGTGCCAGCAGCTCGGAACTTAACTCCTACAATGAGCAGTTCTTC
TRBD1,few,TRBJ2-2,TRBV9,CASARGGAGTGELFF,TGTGCCAGCGCTCGAGGGGGCGCAGGGACCGGGGAGCTGTTTTTT
.,many,TRBJ2-7,TRBV27,CASSLSALMEQYF,TGTGCCAGCAGTTTATCGGCCCTCATGGAGCAGTACTTC
.,many,TRBJ1-1,TRBV4-2,CASSQDLGGSAFF,TGTGCCAGCAGCCAAGATTTAGGGGGGTCGGCTTTCTTT
TRBD1,few,TRBJ2-1,TRBV29-1,CSVEDLRQRQGAHEQFF,TGCAGCGTTGAAGATTTACGGCAGAGACAGGGGGCCCATGAGCAGTTCTTC
.,many,TRBJ2-3,TRBV29-1,CIVGDDGTDTQYF,TGCATCGTTGGGGACGATGGGACAGATACGCAGTATTTT
TRBD1,few,TRBJ2-7,TRBV20-1,CSARDPQGTGYEQYF,TGCAGTGCTAGAGATCCTCAGGGGACAGGGTACGAGCAGTACTTC
TRBD1,few,TRBJ1-6,TRBV14,CASSQAQGAYSPLHF,TGTGCCAGCAGCCAAGCACAGGGGGCATATTCACCCCTCCACTTT
.,many,TRBJ1-1,TRBV6-2/TRBV6-3,CASSYPGEAFF,TGTGCCAGCAGTTACCCGGGGGAAGCTTTCTTT
TRBD2,.,TRBJ2-1,TRBV5-1,CASSPGLGPYNEQFF,TGCGCCAGCAGTCCCGGACTAGGTCCCTACAATGAGCAGTTCTTC
.,.,TRBJ1-4,TRBV5-1,CASSLTGPSGEKLFF,TGCGCCAGCAGCCTAACCGGGCCTTCGGGTGAAAAACTGTTTTTT
.,many,TRBJ1-1,TRBV28,CASSLSGGPTEAFF,TGTGCCAGCAGTTTATCGGGGGGGCCCACTGAAGCTTTCTTT